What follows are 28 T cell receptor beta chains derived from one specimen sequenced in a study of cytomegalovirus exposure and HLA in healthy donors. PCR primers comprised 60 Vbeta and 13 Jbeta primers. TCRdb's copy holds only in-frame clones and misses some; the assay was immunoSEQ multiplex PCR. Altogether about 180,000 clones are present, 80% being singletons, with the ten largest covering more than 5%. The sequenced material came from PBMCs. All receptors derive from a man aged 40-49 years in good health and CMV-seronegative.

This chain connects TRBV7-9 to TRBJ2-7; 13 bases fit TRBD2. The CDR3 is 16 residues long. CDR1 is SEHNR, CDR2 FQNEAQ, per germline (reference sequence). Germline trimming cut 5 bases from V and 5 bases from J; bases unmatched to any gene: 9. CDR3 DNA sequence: TGTGCCAGCAGCGAGACTAGGACTAGCGGGAGTGACGAGCAGTACTTC. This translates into CASSETRTSGSDEQYF.

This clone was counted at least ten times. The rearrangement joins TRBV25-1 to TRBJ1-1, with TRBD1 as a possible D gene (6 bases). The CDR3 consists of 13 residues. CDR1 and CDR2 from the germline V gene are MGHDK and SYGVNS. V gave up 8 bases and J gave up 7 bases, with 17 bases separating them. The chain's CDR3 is CASRRSGGGEAFF. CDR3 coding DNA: TGTGCCAGCCGAAGGTCGGGGGGCGGTGAAGCTTTCTTT.

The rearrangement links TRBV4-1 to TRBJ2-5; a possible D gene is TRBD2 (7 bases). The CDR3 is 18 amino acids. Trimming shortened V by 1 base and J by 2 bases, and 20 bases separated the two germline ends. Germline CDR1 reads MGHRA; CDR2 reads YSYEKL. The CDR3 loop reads CASSQGTQGLAEQETQYF. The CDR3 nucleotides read TGCGCCAGCAGCCAAGGGACCCAGGGGCTAGCGGAACAAGAGACCCAGTACTTC.

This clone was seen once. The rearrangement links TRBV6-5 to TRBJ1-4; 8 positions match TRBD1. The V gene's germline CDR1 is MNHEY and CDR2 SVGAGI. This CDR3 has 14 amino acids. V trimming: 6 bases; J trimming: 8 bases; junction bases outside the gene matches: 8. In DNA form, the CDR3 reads TGTGCCAGCAGCGTGACAGGGGTAGGGGAAAAACTGTTTTTT. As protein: CASSVTGVGEKLFF.

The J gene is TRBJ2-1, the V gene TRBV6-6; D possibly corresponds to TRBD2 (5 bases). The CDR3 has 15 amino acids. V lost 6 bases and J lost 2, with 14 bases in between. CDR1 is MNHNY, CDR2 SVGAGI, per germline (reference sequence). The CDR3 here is CASRPPGTAYNEQFF. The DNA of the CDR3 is TGTGCCAGCAGGCCCCCGGGAACAGCCTACAATGAGCAGTTCTTC.

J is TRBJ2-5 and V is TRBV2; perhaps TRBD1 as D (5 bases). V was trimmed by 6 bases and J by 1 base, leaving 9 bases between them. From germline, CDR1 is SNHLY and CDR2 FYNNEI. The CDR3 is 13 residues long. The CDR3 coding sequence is TGTGCCAGCAGACCCCAGGGCCAAGAGACCCAGTACTTC. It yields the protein CASRPQGQETQYF.

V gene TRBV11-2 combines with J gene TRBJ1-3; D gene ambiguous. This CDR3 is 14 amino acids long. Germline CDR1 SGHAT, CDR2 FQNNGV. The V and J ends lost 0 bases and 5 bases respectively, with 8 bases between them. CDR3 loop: CASSLEGGRNTIYF. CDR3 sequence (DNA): TGTGCCAGCAGCTTAGAGGGAGGTCGAAACACCATATATTTT. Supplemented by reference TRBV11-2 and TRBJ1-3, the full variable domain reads EAGVAQSPRYKIIEKRQSVAFWCNPISGHATLYWYQQILGQGPKLLIQFQNNGVVDDSQLPKDRFSAERLKGVDSTLKIQPAKLEDSAVYLCASSLEGGRNTIYFGEGSWLTVV.

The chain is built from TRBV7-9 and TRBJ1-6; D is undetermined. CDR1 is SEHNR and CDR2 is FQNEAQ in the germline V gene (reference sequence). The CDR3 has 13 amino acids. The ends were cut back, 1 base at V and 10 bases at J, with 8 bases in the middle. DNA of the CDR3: TGTGCCAGCAGCTTAGGAGGAGAATCACCCCTCCACTTT. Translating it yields CASSLGGESPLHF. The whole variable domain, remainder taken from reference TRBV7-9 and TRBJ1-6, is DTGVSQNPRHKITKRGQNVTFRCDPISEHNRLYWYRQTLGQGPEFLTYFQNEAQLEKSRLLSDRFSAERPKGSFSTLEIQRTEQGDSAMYLCASSLGGESPLHFGNGTRLTVT.

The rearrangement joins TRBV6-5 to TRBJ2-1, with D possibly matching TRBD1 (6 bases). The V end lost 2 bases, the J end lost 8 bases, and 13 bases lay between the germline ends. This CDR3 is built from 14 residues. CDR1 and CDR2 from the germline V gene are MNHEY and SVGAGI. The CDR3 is CASSYGQGRDEQFF. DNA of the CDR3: TGTGCCAGCAGTTACGGGCAGGGGCGCGATGAGCAGTTCTTC.

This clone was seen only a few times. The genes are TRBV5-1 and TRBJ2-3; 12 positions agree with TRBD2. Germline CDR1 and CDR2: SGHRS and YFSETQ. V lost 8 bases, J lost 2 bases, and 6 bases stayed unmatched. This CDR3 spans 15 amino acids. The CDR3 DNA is TGCGCCAGTCGGGGACTAGCGGGTGTCACAGATACGCAGTATTTT. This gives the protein CASRGLAGVTDTQYF.

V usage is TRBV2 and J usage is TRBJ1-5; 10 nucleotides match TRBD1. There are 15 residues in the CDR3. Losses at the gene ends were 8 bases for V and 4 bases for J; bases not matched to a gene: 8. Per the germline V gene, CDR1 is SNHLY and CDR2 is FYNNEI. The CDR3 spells CASRTGDRGNQPQHF. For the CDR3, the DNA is TGTGCCAGCCGCACTGGGGACAGGGGAAATCAGCCCCAGCATTTT.

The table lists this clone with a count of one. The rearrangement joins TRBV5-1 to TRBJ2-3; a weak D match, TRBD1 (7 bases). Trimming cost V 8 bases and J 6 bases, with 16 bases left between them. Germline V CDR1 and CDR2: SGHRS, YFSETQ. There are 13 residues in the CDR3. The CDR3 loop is CASNTPGGDTQYF. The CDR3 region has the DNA TGCGCCAGTAACACACCAGGGGGGGATACGCAGTATTTT.

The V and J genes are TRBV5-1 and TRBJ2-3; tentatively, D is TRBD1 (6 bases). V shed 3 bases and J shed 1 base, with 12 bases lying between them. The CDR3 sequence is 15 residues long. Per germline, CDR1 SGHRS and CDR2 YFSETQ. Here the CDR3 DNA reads TGCGCCAGCAGCTCCTCACAGGGAGGCACAGATACGCAGTATTTT. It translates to CASSSSQGGTDTQYF.

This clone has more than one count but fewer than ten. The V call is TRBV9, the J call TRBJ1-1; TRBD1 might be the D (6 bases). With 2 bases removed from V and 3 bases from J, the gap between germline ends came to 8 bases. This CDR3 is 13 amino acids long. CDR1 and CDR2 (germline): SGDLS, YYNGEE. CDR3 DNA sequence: TGTGCCAGCAGCGTTGCAGGGGACACTGAAGCTTTCTTT. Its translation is CASSVAGDTEAFF. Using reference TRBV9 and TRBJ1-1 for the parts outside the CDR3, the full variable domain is DSGVTQTPKHLITATGQRVTLRCSPRSGDLSVYWYQQSLDQGLQFLIQYYNGEERAKGNILERFSAQQFPDLHSELNLSSLELGDSALYFCASSVAGDTEAFFGQGTRLTVV.

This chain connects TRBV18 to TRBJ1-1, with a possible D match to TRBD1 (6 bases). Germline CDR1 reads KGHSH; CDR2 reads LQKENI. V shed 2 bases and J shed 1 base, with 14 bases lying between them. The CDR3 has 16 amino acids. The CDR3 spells CASSPGSGARNTEAFF. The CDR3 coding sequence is TGTGCCAGCTCACCAGGTTCAGGGGCGAGGAACACTGAAGCTTTCTTT.

This chain's CDR3 is CAWTRPGTGNTEAFF. In DNA, the CDR3 is TGTGCCTGGACCCGTCCGGGGACAGGGAACACTGAAGCTTTCTTT. The V and J genes are TRBV30 and TRBJ1-1, with 8 bases aligning to TRBD1. Germline CDR1 and CDR2: GTSNPN and SVGIG (reference sequence). The CDR3 has 15 amino acids. V lost 4 bases and J lost 1; bases outside the gene matches: 8.

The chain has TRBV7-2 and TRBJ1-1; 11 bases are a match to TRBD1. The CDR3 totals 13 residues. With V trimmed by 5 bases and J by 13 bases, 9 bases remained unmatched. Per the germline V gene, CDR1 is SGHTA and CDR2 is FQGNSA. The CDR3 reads CASSPWTGGVVFF. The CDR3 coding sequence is TGTGCCAGCAGCCCTTGGACAGGGGGCGTCGTTTTCTTT.

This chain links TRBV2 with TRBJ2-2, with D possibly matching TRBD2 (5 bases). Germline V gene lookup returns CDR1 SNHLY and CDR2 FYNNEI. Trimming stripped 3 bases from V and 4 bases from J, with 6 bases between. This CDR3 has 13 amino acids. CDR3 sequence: CASSEDSTGELFF. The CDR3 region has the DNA TGTGCCAGCAGTGAGGACTCCACCGGGGAGCTGTTTTTT. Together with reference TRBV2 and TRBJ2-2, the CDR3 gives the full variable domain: EPEVTQTPSHQVTQMGQEVILRCVPISNHLYFYWYRQILGQKVEFLVSFYNNEISEKSEIFDDQFSVERPDGSNFTLKIRSTKLEDSAMYFCASSEDSTGELFFGEGSRLTVL.

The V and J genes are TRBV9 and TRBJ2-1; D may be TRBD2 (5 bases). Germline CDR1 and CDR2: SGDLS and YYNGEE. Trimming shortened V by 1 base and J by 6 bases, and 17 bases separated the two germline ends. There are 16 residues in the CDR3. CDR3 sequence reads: CASSVRPGLDPNEQFF. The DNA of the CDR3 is TGTGCCAGCAGCGTACGACCCGGACTCGACCCCAATGAGCAGTTCTTC.

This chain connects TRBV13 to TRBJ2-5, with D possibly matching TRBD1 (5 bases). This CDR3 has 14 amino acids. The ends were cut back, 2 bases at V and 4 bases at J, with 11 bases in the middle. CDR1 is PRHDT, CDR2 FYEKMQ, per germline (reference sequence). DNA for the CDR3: TGTGCCAGCAGCTTAAATTTAGGGGCAGAGACCCAGTACTTC. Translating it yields CASSLNLGAETQYF. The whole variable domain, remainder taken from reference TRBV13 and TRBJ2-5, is AAGVIQSPRHLIKEKRETATLKCYPIPRHDTVYWYQQGPGQDPQFLISFYEKMQSDKGSIPDRFSAQQFSDYHSELNMSSLELGDSALYFCASSLNLGAETQYFGPGTRLLVL.

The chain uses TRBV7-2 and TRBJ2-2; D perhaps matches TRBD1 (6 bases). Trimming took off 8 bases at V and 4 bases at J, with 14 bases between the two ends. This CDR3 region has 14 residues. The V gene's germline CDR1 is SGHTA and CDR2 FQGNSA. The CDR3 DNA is TGTGCCAGCGCGCCGGACAGTCGCACCGGGGAGCTGTTTTTT. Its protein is CASAPDSRTGELFF.

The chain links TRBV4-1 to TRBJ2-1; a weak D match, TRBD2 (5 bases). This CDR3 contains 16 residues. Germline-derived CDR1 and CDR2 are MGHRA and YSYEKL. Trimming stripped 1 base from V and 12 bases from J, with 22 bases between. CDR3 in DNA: TGCGCCAGCAGCCAAGGAGGGCCCGCTGGGCGAATAGGGCAGTTCTTC. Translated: CASSQGGPAGRIGQFF.

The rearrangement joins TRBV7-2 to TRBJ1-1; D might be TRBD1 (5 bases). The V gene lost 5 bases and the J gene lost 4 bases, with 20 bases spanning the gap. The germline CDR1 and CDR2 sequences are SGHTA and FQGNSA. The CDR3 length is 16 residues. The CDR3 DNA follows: TGTGCCAGCAGCCCCACCAACGGGGGGAGGAGCACTGAAGCTTTCTTT. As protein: CASSPTNGGRSTEAFF.

The CDR3 reads CASSAPVGDRASYEQYF. The CDR3 coding sequence is TGCGCCAGCAGCGCCCCGGTAGGGGACAGGGCCTCCTACGAGCAGTACTTC. The J gene is TRBJ2-7, the V gene TRBV5-1; 9 bases fit TRBD1. The V gene end was trimmed by 4 bases and the J gene end by 0 bases; junction bases not matched to a gene: 11. The CDR3 sequence is 17 residues long. The V gene's germline CDR1 is SGHRS and CDR2 YFSETQ.

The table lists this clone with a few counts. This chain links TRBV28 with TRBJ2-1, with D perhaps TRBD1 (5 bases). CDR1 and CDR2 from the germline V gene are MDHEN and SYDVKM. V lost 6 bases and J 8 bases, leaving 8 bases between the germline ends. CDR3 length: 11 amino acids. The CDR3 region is CASRGRYEQFF. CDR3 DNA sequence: TGTGCCAGCAGGGGGCGTTATGAGCAGTTCTTC.

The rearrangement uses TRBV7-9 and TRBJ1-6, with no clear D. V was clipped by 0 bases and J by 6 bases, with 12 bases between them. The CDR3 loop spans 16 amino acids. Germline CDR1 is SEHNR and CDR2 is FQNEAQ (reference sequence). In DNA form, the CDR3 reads TGTGCCAGCAGCTTAGCGGTACTAACGAGTAATTCACCCCTCCACTTT. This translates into CASSLAVLTSNSPLHF.

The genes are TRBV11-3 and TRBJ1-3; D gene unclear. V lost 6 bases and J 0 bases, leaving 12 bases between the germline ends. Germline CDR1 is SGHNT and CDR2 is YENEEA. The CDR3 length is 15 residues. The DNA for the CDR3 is TGTGCCAGCAGGGGCCGGGGATCCTCTGGAAACACCATATATTTT. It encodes CASRGRGSSGNTIYF.

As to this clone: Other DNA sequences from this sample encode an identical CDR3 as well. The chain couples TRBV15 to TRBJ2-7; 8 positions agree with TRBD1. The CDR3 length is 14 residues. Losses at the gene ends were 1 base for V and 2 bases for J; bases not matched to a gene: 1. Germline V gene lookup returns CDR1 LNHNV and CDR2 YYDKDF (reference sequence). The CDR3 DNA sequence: TGTGCCACCAGCAGAGGGGACAGGACCTACGAGCAGTACTTC. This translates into CATSRGDRTYEQYF.